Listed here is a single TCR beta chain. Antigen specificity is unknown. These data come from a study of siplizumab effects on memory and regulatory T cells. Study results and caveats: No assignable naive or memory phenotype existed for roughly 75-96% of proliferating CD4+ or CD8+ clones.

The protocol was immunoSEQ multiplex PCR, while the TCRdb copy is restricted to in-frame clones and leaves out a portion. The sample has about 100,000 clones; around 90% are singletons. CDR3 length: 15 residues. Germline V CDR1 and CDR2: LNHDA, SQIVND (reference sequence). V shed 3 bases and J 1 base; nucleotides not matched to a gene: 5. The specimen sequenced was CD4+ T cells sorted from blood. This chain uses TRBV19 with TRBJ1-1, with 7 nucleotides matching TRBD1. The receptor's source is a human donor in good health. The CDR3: CASSIPRTGNTEAFF. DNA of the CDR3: TGTGCCAGTAGTATCCCCCGGACAGGGAACACTGAAGCTTTCTTT.